One and the same sample provided the 8 T cell receptor beta chains below, sequenced in a study of shared clonotypes between healthy human individuals. Some clones are missing from TCRdb's copy, which holds only in-frame ones; the method was immunoSEQ multiplex PCR. Among about 980,000 clones, about 80% were seen once, and the ten largest hold about 1.5%. Sequenced material: memory CD4+ T cells sorted from blood. The subset denotes: CD45RA-negative fraction. The receptors shown here come from a man in his late teens or twenties in good health.

This chain joins TRBV5-4 and TRBJ1-1; tentative D call: TRBD1 (6 bases). This CDR3 has 15 amino acids. Between the trimmed V and J ends, which lost 1 base and 5 bases, there was a span of 15 bases. Germline assignment: CDR1 SGHNT and CDR2 YYREEE (reference sequence). The CDR3 nucleotides are TGTGCCAGCAGCTTGAACAGGGAGAGGCAAACTGAAGCTTTCTTT. Amino acids: CASSLNRERQTEAFF.

This sequence joins TRBV9 and TRBJ1-3, with TRBD1 matching 8 bases. Germline CDR1 is SGDLS and CDR2 is YYNGEE. The V segment lost 0 bases and the J segment 2 bases; nucleotides outside the gene matches: 4. This CDR3 comprises 16 residues. CDR3 nucleotide sequence: TGTGCCAGCAGCGTAGCTGGGACAGGCACTGGAAACACCATATATTTT. Encoded protein: CASSVAGTGTGNTIYF.

V gene TRBV29-1 combines with J gene TRBJ2-1; 10 nucleotides align to TRBD2. V lost 8 bases, J lost 6 bases, and 19 bases stayed unmatched. CDR1 and CDR2 (germline): SQVTM, ANQGSEA. The CDR3 length is 17 residues. In DNA, the CDR3 is TGCAGCCCCCTTCCCCGTAGCGGGGGGTTCAATTTCAATGAGCAGTTCTTC. This sequence encodes CSPLPRSGGFNFNEQFF.

The V call is TRBV4-1, the J call TRBJ2-1, with 12 bases lining up with TRBD2. CDR1 is MGHRA and CDR2 is YSYEKL in the germline V gene. With 1 base clipped from V and 3 bases from J, the junction kept 1 base outside the gene matches. The CDR3 sequence is 16 residues long. The CDR3 sequence: CASSQGLAGVYNEQFF. In DNA form, the CDR3 reads TGCGCCAGCAGCCAAGGACTAGCGGGAGTCTACAATGAGCAGTTCTTC.

This clone was detected only a few times. The rearrangement uses TRBV7-2 and TRBJ2-5; D remains ambiguous. The CDR3 runs 14 residues. Deletions cut 1 base from V and 4 bases from J, with 10 bases between. Germline V gene data show CDR1 as SGHTA and CDR2 as FQGNSA. This chain's CDR3 is CASSLEYSRETQYF. The CDR3, as DNA: TGTGCCAGCAGCTTAGAGTACAGTAGAGAGACCCAGTACTTC.

This clone was counted ten times or more. The chain is built from TRBV23-1 and TRBJ1-6; D is uncertain. TRBV23-1 is placed among ORFs of uncertain function. V was shortened by 4 bases and J by 6 bases, with 4 bases between the two germline ends. The CDR3 has 12 residues. CDR3 sequence reads: CASSRVNSPLHF. In nucleotides, the CDR3 is TGCGCCAGCAGTCGGGTTAATTCACCCCTCCACTTT.

The CDR3 DNA reads TGTGCCAGCATGAGGCAGCAAGAGACCCAGTACTTC. It specifies CASMRQQETQYF. The genes are TRBV5-6 and TRBJ2-5; D call uncertain. Trimming took off 6 bases at V and 2 bases at J, with 8 bases between the two ends. Germline assignment: CDR1 SGHDT and CDR2 YYEEEE. The CDR3 contains 12 residues.

This clone was picked up one time. Within the sample, other DNA sequences also encode this same CDR3. The CDR3 region has the DNA TGTGCCATCAGTGATGGGTACCAAGAGACCCAGTACTTC. Protein: CAISDGYQETQYF. The gene calls are TRBV10-3 and TRBJ2-5; D remains ambiguous. The CDR3 runs 13 residues. The germline V gene has CDR1 ENHRY and CDR2 SYGVKD. V gave up 3 bases and J gave up 0 bases, with 5 bases separating them.